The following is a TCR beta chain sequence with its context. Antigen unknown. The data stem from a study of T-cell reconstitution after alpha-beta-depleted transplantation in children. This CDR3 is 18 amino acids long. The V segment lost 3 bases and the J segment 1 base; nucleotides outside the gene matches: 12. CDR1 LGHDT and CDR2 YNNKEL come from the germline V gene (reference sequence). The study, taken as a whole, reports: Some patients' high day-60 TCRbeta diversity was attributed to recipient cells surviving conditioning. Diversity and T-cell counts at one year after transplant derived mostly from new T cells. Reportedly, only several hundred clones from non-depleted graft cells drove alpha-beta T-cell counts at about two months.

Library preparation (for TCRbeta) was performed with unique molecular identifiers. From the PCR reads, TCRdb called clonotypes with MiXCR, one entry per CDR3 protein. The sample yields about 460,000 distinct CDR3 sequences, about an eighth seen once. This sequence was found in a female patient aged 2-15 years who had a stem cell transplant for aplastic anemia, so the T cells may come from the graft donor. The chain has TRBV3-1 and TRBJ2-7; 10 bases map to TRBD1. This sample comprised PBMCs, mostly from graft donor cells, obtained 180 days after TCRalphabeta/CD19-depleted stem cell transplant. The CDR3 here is CASSQHLHRDRGSYEQYF. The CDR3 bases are TGTGCCAGCAGCCAGCATCTTCATCGGGACAGGGGATCCTACGAGCAGTACTTC.